This T cell receptor (beta chain) was sequenced during a study of T-cell reconstitution after alpha-beta-depleted transplantation in children. It was with unique molecular identifiers that the TCRbeta library was prepared. TCRdb reanalysed the PCR reads using MiXCR and keeps one entry per CDR3 protein. The sample shows about 1,000,000 distinct CDR3 sequences, around 30% of them seen only once. The source is a boy younger than two who had a stem cell transplant for SCID, so the T cells may come from the graft donor. Sequenced here: PBMCs, mostly from graft donor cells, sampled 360 days after TCRalphabeta/CD19-depleted stem cell transplant.

The DNA for the CDR3 is TGCGCCAGCAGCTTATCCGGGACCCCCAGAGATACGCAGTATTTT. This gives the protein CASSLSGTPRDTQYF. This chain links TRBV5-1 with TRBJ2-3; either TRBD1 or TRBD2 may fit D (5 bases each). The CDR3 covers 15 residues. CDR1 SGHRS and CDR2 YFSETQ come from the germline V gene. Trimming stripped 2 bases from V and 5 bases from J, with 15 bases between.